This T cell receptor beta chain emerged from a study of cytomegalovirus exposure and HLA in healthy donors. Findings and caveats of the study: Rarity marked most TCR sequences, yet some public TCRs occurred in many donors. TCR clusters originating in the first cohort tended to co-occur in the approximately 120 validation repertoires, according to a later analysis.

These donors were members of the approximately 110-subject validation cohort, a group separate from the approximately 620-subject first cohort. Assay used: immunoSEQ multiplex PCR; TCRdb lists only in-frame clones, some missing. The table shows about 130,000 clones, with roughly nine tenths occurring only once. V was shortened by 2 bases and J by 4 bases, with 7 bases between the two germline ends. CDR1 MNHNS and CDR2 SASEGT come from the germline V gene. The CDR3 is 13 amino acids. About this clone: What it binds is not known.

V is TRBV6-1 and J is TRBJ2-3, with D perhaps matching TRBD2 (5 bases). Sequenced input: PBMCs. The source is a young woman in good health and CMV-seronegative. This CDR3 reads CASSETAADTQYF. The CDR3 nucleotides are TGTGCCAGCAGTGAAACAGCGGCAGATACGCAGTATTTT.